This is a list of T cell receptor beta chains from one sample in a study of cytomegalovirus exposure and HLA in healthy donors. Clones were read by immunoSEQ multiplex PCR, and TCRdb kept only the in-frame ones, dropping some. The sample lists about 130,000 clones; roughly four fifths were seen once. Sequenced input: PBMCs. The source is a girl aged 2 to 10 in good health and CMV-seronegative. Each CDR3 is given with its conserved first and last residue. Each record gives: D gene, clone size, V gene, J gene, CDR3 DNA, CDR3 protein. D genes are given only for firm matches. Size is stated for part of the rows, as once, few or many counts, or as a class when the clone is expanded.

D: .; size: once; V: TRBV21-1; J: TRBJ1-1; DNA: TGTGCCAGCAGCAATCACGGTAGGAACACTGAAGCTTTCTTT; CDR3: CASSNHGRNTEAFF
D: TRBD1; size: .; V: TRBV27; J: TRBJ2-3; DNA: TGTGCCAGCAGTTTCTGGGACAGGGGAGATACGCAGTATTTT; CDR3: CASSFWDRGDTQYF
D: .; size: .; V: TRBV28; J: TRBJ1-5; DNA: TGTGCCAGCAGTGACAGTACCTGGGACAATCAGCCCCAGCATTTT; CDR3: CASSDSTWDNQPQHF
D: .; size: .; V: TRBV27; J: TRBJ1-2; DNA: TGTGCCAGCAGTTCCCCGGGGGGGTATGGCTACACCTTC; CDR3: CASSSPGGYGYTF
D: TRBD2; size: .; V: TRBV27; J: TRBJ2-1; DNA: TGTGCCAGCAGTTTATCTGGCGGGGGGAGCTCCTACAATGAGCAGTTCTTC; CDR3: CASSLSGGGSSYNEQFF
D: .; size: once; V: TRBV11-2; J: TRBJ2-3; DNA: TGTGCCAGCAGCTACAGGGGCCGGGAGACAGATACGCAGTATTTT; CDR3: CASSYRGRETDTQYF
D: TRBD1; size: .; V: TRBV5-1; J: TRBJ2-7; DNA: TGCGCCAGCAGCCCGGGACAGGGTCCCCACGAGCAGTACTTC; CDR3: CASSPGQGPHEQYF
D: TRBD1; size: .; V: TRBV12-5; J: TRBJ2-7; DNA: TGTGCTAGTGGTTCGGGACAGACAACCTACGAGCAGTACTTC; CDR3: CASGSGQTTYEQYF
D: TRBD2; size: .; V: TRBV25-1; J: TRBJ2-5; DNA: TGTGCCAGCAGTCCCGGGGGGTTCCAAGAGACCCAGTACTTC; CDR3: CASSPGGFQETQYF
D: .; size: .; V: TRBV12-5; J: TRBJ2-3; DNA: TGTGCTAGTGGTTTTGGCAGGAGCACAGATACGCAGTATTTT; CDR3: CASGFGRSTDTQYF
D: TRBD2; size: .; V: TRBV15; J: TRBJ2-7; DNA: TGTGCCACCAGCATTTTCCCGCGGGGGGGTCCCTCCTACGAGCAGTACTTC; CDR3: CATSIFPRGGPSYEQYF
D: TRBD2; size: .; V: TRBV5-1; J: TRBJ2-1; DNA: TGCGCCAGCAGCTTGGGAACGGGACTAGCGGCCATCAATGAGCAGTTCTTC; CDR3: CASSLGTGLAAINEQFF
D: .; size: .; V: TRBV7-2; J: TRBJ1-2; DNA: TGTGCCAGCAGCCCCGAGGTGAGCTATGGCTACACCTTC; CDR3: CASSPEVSYGYTF
D: TRBD2; size: .; V: TRBV5-4; J: TRBJ2-2; DNA: TGTGCCAGCAGCTTGGCGGCTAGCGGGGGGGACACCGGGGAGCTGTTTTTT; CDR3: CASSLAASGGDTGELFF
D: TRBD1; size: .; V: TRBV6-1; J: TRBJ2-7; DNA: TGTGCCAGCAGTGGGACAGGGAACTACGAGCAGTACTTC; CDR3: CASSGTGNYEQYF
D: .; size: .; V: TRBV4-2; J: TRBJ1-2; DNA: TGTGCCAGTTCCTTGGGGGCGGCCGGTAGGGATGGCTACACCTTC; CDR3: CASSLGAAGRDGYTF
D: .; size: .; V: TRBV5-1; J: TRBJ2-1; DNA: TGCGCCAGCAGCTTGGTGCGGCGAACACCCTCCTACAATGAGCAGTTCTTC; CDR3: CASSLVRRTPSYNEQFF
D: TRBD2; size: .; V: TRBV27; J: TRBJ2-5; DNA: TGTGCCAGCAGTGCACAGACTAGCGGGGAGACCCAGTACTTC; CDR3: CASSAQTSGETQYF
D: TRBD2; size: .; V: TRBV9; J: TRBJ2-1; DNA: TGTGCCAGCAGCGTCGTGGGAAATCCTAGCGGGAGTGGGGATGAGCAGTTCTTC; CDR3: CASSVVGNPSGSGDEQFF
D: TRBD1; size: .; V: TRBV5-1; J: TRBJ2-7; DNA: TGCGCCAGCAGCTTGAGGGCCACAGGGGCAGACTACGAGCAGTACTTC; CDR3: CASSLRATGADYEQYF
D: TRBD2; size: .; V: TRBV30; J: TRBJ2-3; DNA: TGTGCCTGGAGACTAGCGGGAGGGCCTATAGATACGCAGTATTTT; CDR3: CAWRLAGGPIDTQYF
D: TRBD2; size: .; V: TRBV4-3; J: TRBJ2-1; DNA: TGCGCCAGCAGCCAAGAAACCGGGGGGGTCTACAATGAGCAGTTCTTC; CDR3: CASSQETGGVYNEQFF
D: .; size: .; V: TRBV13; J: TRBJ2-1; DNA: TGTGCCAGCAGCTTAGGCGGGAGCTCCTACAATGAGCAGTTCTTC; CDR3: CASSLGGSSYNEQFF
D: TRBD1; size: .; V: TRBV5-4; J: TRBJ2-1; DNA: TGTGCCAGCAGCGGACGGGACAGTTTCTACAATGAGCAGTTCTTC; CDR3: CASSGRDSFYNEQFF
D: .; size: few; V: TRBV6-1; J: TRBJ1-5; DNA: TGTGCCAGCAGTGGGTCTATACTTAGCAATCAGCCCCAGCATTTT; CDR3: CASSGSILSNQPQHF
D: TRBD1; size: .; V: TRBV10-3; J: TRBJ1-1; DNA: TGTGCCATCAGGGGACAGGGGAACACTGAAGCTTTCTTT; CDR3: CAIRGQGNTEAFF
D: TRBD1; size: .; V: TRBV27; J: TRBJ2-7; DNA: TGTGCCAGCAGTCCCCGACAGGGGGGGAAGATCTACGAGCAGTACTTC; CDR3: CASSPRQGGKIYEQYF
D: .; size: .; V: TRBV7-2; J: TRBJ1-4; DNA: TGTGCCAGCAGCTTAGGGGGAGTGAAGGAAAAACTGTTTTTT; CDR3: CASSLGGVKEKLFF